This TCR beta chain originates from a study of shared clonotypes between healthy human individuals. Germline CDR1 reads SQVTM; CDR2 reads ANQGSEA. The ends were cut back, 7 bases at V and 0 bases at J, with 18 bases in the middle. The CDR3 covers 15 residues. The assay was immunoSEQ multiplex PCR, and TCRdb's table has in-frame clones only and misses some. The table records 490,000 or so clones, roughly four fifths of them present only once. A note on this clone: The same CDR3 can be traced to other DNA sequences in this sample.

The sequencing sample was made of PBMCs. The V gene is TRBV29-1, the J gene TRBJ1-1; a possible D gene is TRBD1 (5 bases). The TCR originated in a woman in her forties in good health. Some clones in this sample may be carry-over from other donors' samples. CDR3 DNA: TGCAGCGCTTCTGGGGGTTGGGGCATGAACACTGAAGCTTTCTTT. This sequence encodes CSASGGWGMNTEAFF. The whole variable domain, filled in from reference TRBV29-1 and TRBJ1-1, reads SAVISQKPSRDICQRGTSLTIQCQVDSQVTMMFWYRQQPGQSLTLIATANQGSEATYESGFVIDKFPISRPNLTFSTLTVSNMSPEDSSIYLCSASGGWGMNTEAFFGQGTRLTVV.